A selection of T cell receptor beta chains follows, all from one sample in a study of T cell clones after liver transplantation. The assay was immunoSEQ multiplex PCR, and TCRdb's table has in-frame clones only and misses some. The sample comprises around 110,000 clones, around nine tenths of which are singletons, and 0.83% rests with the top ten. Source: CD4+ T cells from blood, taken 12 months after liver transplant. The receptors originated from a human patient who received a liver transplant. The graft donor may have given rise to some T cells. Both conserved end residues are part of each CDR3. The order of the fields is V gene, J gene, CDR3 protein.

V gene: TRBV4-2
J gene: TRBJ2-1
CDR3 protein: CASSQEPSSYNEQFF

V gene: TRBV7-2
J gene: TRBJ2-7
CDR3 protein: CASSLKGRAHEQYF

V gene: TRBV11-2
J gene: TRBJ1-1
CDR3 protein: CASSLYRGTEAFF

V gene: TRBV19
J gene: TRBJ2-7
CDR3 protein: CASSLNQGGFYEQYF

V gene: TRBV18
J gene: TRBJ2-3
CDR3 protein: CASSPPSAPDTQYF

V gene: TRBV11-3
J gene: TRBJ2-5
CDR3 protein: CASSPIDSLGGTQYF

V gene: TRBV7-3
J gene: TRBJ2-1
CDR3 protein: CASSKLAGGDNEQFF

V gene: TRBV6-6
J gene: TRBJ1-1
CDR3 protein: CASSYGTGVEAFF

V gene: TRBV28
J gene: TRBJ1-3
CDR3 protein: CASSLHTGGSGNTIYF

V gene: TRBV18
J gene: TRBJ2-4
CDR3 protein: CASSPGEASKNIQYF

V gene: TRBV6-1
J gene: TRBJ1-2
CDR3 protein: CARGQRKVDGYTF

V gene: TRBV5-1
J gene: TRBJ1-1
CDR3 protein: CASSLAGNLNTEAFF

V gene: TRBV11-2
J gene: TRBJ2-7
CDR3 protein: CASSQPGLAGLGQYF

V gene: TRBV2
J gene: TRBJ2-7
CDR3 protein: CASRAGTGGSYEQYF

V gene: TRBV6-6
J gene: TRBJ2-7
CDR3 protein: CASSRQDSYEQYF

V gene: TRBV11-3
J gene: TRBJ2-3
CDR3 protein: CASNNGGGASTDTQYF

V gene: TRBV15
J gene: TRBJ2-7
CDR3 protein: CATSRAPLRGSYEQYF

V gene: TRBV7-2
J gene: TRBJ1-5
CDR3 protein: CASSVTPTGESNQPQHF

V gene: TRBV5-1
J gene: TRBJ1-1
CDR3 protein: CASSIWTQNTEAFF

V gene: TRBV28
J gene: TRBJ2-7
CDR3 protein: CASSLLLAGGTYEQYF

V gene: TRBV2
J gene: TRBJ1-4
CDR3 protein: CASGEGITNEKLFF

V gene: TRBV7-2
J gene: TRBJ2-5
CDR3 protein: CASSFPTGGFPRSETQYF